The clone carrying this TCR beta chain was recorded a few times. Its antigen remains unknown. An end of the junction does not agree with germline; a read error may underlie this. Using a J-beta primer mix together with a sample-barcoded 5' primer, a second PCR was run for roughly 6 to 12 cycles. In TCRdb, the 5' RACE reads were re-called with MiXCR into one record per CDR3 protein. The data show over a million distinct CDR3 sequences, with around 45% seen just once and approximately 20% held by the top ten. The sample belongs to a study of blood T cells in healthy people across ages. Findings and caveats of the study: The study found more naive CD4+ cells and higher diversity in long-lived than aged donors. With naive T cell percentage, TCR beta diversity showed a strong correlation.

This CDR3 has 13 amino acids. Germline V lookup: CDR1 MNHEY, CDR2 SVGAGI. V usage is TRBV6-5 and J usage is TRBJ2-1; D remains ambiguous. Sequenced material: blood. The clonotype was recovered from a woman aged 60-70 years in good health. This chain's CDR3 is CASSDSGYNEQFF. The CDR3 DNA is TGTGCCAGCAGTGACTCCGGGTACAATGAGCAGTTCTTC.